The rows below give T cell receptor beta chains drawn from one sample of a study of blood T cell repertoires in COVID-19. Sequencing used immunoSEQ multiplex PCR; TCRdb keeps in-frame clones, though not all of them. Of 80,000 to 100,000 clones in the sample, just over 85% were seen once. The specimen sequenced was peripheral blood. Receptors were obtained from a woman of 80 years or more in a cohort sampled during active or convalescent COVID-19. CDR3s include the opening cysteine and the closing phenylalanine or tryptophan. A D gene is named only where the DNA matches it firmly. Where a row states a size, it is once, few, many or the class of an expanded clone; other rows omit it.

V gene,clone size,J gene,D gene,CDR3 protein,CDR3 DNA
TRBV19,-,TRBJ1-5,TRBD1,CASSPFKTGSSNQPQHF,TGTGCCAGTAGCCCCTTTAAGACAGGGTCGAGCAATCAGCCCCAGCATTTT
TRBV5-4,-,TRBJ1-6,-,CASSLDRYNSPLHF,TGTGCCAGCAGCTTGGACAGATATAATTCACCCCTCCACTTT
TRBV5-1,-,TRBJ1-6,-,CASSLGTEYNSPLHF,TGCGCCAGCAGCTTGGGGACAGAATATAATTCACCCCTCCACTTT
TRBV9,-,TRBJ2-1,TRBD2,CASSVGLALSYNEQFF,TGTGCCAGCAGCGTCGGACTAGCGCTCTCCTACAATGAGCAGTTCTTC
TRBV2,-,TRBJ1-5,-,CASSQGQNQPQHF,TGTGCCAGCAGCCAAGGACAGAATCAGCCCCAGCATTTT
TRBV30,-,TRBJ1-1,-,CAWSIKLQGTEAFF,TGTGCCTGGAGTATTAAACTCCAGGGAACTGAAGCTTTCTTT
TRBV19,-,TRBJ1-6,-,CASSIGGAYNSPLHF,TGTGCCAGTAGTATCGGAGGGGCCTATAATTCACCCCTCCACTTT
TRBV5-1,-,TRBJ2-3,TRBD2,CASSWEGQSLGDTQYF,TGCGCCAGCAGCTGGGAGGGGCAATCATTGGGAGATACGCAGTATTTT
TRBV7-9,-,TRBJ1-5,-,CASSLWSGQPQHF,TGTGCCAGCAGCTTGTGGTCAGGACAGCCCCAGCATTTT
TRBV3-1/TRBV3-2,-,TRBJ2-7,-,CASSQAQYEQYF,TGTGCCAGCAGCCAAGCCCAATACGAGCAGTACTTC
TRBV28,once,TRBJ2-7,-,CASSLGAPSYEQYF,TGTGCCAGCAGTTTAGGGGCGCCCTCCTACGAGCAGTACTTC
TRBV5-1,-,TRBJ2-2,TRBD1,CASDRGLNTGELFF,TGCGCCAGCGACAGGGGGCTTAACACCGGGGAGCTGTTTTTT
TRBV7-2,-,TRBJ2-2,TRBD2,CASSLSGRAGELFF,TGTGCCAGCAGCTTAAGCGGGAGGGCCGGGGAGCTGTTTTTT